This T cell receptor beta chain was found in a study of blood T cells in healthy people across ages. Findings and limits, study-wide: The diversity estimates, figures obtained from one million T cells, were considered underestimates. Unknown donor CMV status possibly confounded expanded clonotype changes.

Healthy Caucasian individuals from Russia aged about 6 to 90 served as donors. Through a sample-barcoded 5' primer and a J-beta primer mix, a second PCR was run for roughly 7 to 11 cycles. TCRdb reanalysed the 5' RACE reads using MiXCR and keeps one entry per CDR3 protein. This sample yields 1.5 million to 2 million distinct CDR3 sequences, of which over 25% are seen a single time; 7.7% belongs to the top ten. Notes on this clonotype: Its specificity is not known.

Germline V lookup: CDR1 SQVTM, CDR2 ANQGSEA. The CDR3 consists of 13 residues. The germline V and J ends were trimmed by 4 bases and 7 bases, with 17 bases remaining between them. This clonotype was sampled from a young woman in good health. Sample: blood. V gene TRBV29-1 combines with J gene TRBJ2-7; D possibly corresponds to TRBD2 (6 bases). CDR3 DNA sequence: TGCAGCGTTGCAGGCCCTCGGGAGAATGAGCAGTACTTC. It specifies CSVAGPRENEQYF.